This T cell receptor beta chain emerged from a study of beta chain features in type 1 diabetes. The CDR3 loop spans 14 amino acids. Trimming cost V 7 bases and J 4 bases; bases outside gene matches: 7. Germline CDR1 and CDR2: LNHDA and SQIVND (reference sequence). Since all of the isolated RNA was reverse transcribed, expressed TCRB transcripts were what got sequenced. Data came from immunoSEQ multiplex PCR; TCRdb stores just in-frame clones and leaves some out. The table lists 300,000 to 400,000 clones, 8% of them singletons. This clone has a handful of counts. The sequence derives from a young woman in good health. The chain joins TRBV19 to TRBJ1-2; 9 bases align to TRBD1. Sequencing input: central memory CD4+ T cells from blood. The DNA for the CDR3 is TGTGCCAGTATCTCCGGACAGGGGAGCTATGGCTACACCTTC. Protein sequence: CASISGQGSYGYTF.